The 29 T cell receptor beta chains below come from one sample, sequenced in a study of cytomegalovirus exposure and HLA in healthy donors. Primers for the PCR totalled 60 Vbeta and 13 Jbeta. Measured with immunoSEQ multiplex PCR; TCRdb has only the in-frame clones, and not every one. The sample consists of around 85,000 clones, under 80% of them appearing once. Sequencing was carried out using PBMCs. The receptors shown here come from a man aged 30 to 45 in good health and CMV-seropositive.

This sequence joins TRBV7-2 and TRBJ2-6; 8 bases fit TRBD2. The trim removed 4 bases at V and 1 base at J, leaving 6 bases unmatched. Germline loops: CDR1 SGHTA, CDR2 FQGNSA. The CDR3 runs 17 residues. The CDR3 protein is CASSSGLASSGANVLTF. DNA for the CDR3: TGTGCCAGCAGCTCCGGACTAGCCTCGTCTGGGGCCAACGTCCTGACTTTC.

The CDR3: CASSEAPGQGHGYTF. CDR3 DNA: TGTGCCAGCAGTGAAGCTCCGGGACAGGGTCACGGCTACACCTTC. The chain links TRBV6-1 to TRBJ1-2; 9 bases are shared with TRBD1. Per germline, CDR1 MNHNS and CDR2 SASEGT. Trimming at V came to 0 bases and at J to 8 bases, leaving 7 bases not matched to a gene. This CDR3 is built from 15 residues.

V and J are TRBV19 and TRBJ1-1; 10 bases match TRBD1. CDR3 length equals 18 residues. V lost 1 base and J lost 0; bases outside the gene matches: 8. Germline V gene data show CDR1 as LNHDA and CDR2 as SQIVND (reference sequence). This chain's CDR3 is CASSIAPGQGIVNTEAFF. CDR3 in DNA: TGTGCCAGTAGTATAGCGCCGGGACAGGGGATCGTGAACACTGAAGCTTTCTTT.

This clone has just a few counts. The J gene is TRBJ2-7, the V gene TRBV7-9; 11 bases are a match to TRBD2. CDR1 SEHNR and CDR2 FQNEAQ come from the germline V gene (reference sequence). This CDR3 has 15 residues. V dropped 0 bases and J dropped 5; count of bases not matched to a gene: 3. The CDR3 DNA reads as TGTGCCAGCAGCTTAGCTAGCGGGAGGGACCACGAGCAGTACTTC. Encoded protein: CASSLASGRDHEQYF. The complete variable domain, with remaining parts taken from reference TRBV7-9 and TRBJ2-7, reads DTGVSQNPRHKITKRGQNVTFRCDPISEHNRLYWYRQTLGQGPEFLTYFQNEAQLEKSRLLSDRFSAERPKGSFSTLEIQRTEQGDSAMYLCASSLASGRDHEQYFGPGTRLTVT.

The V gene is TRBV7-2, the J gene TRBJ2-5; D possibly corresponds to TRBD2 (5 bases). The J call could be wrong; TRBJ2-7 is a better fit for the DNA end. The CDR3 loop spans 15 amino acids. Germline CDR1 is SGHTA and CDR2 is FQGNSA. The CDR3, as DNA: TGTGCCAGCAGCTTAGGCTTGGCGGGCAACTACGAGCAGTACTTC. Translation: CASSLGLAGNYEQYF.

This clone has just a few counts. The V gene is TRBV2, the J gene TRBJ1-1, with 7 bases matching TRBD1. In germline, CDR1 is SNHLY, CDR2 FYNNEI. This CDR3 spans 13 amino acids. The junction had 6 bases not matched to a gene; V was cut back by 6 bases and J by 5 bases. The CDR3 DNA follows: TGTGCCAGCAGCTATGCGACAGGGACTGAAGCTTTCTTT. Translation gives CASSYATGTEAFF. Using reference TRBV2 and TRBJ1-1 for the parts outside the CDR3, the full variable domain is EPEVTQTPSHQVTQMGQEVILRCVPISNHLYFYWYRQILGQKVEFLVSFYNNEISEKSEIFDDQFSVERPDGSNFTLKIRSTKLEDSAMYFCASSYATGTEAFFGQGTRLTVV.

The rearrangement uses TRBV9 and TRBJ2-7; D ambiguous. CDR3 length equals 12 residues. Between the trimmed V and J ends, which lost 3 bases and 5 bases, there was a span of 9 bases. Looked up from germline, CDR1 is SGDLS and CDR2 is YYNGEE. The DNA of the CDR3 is TGTGCCAGCAGCGGCGTCAGCGACGAGCAGTACTTC. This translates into CASSGVSDEQYF.

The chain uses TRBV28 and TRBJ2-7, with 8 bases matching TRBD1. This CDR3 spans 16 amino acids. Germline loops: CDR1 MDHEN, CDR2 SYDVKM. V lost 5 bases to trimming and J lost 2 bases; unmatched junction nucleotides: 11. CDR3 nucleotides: TGTGCCAGCAGTCCGCCACAGGGGGTCGTTCCCTACGAGCAGTACTTC. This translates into CASSPPQGVVPYEQYF. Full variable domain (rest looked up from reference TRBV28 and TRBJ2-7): DVKVTQSSRYLVKRTGEKVFLECVQDMDHENMFWYRQDPGLGLRLIYFSYDVKMKEKGDIPEGYSVSREKKERFSLILESASTNQTSMYLCASSPPQGVVPYEQYFGPGTRLTVT.

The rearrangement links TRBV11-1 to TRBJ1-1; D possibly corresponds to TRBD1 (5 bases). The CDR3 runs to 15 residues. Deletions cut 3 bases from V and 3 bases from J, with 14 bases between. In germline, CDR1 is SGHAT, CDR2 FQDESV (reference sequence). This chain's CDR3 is CASSFINQGDTEAFF. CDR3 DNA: TGTGCCAGCAGCTTTATAAATCAAGGGGACACTGAAGCTTTCTTT.

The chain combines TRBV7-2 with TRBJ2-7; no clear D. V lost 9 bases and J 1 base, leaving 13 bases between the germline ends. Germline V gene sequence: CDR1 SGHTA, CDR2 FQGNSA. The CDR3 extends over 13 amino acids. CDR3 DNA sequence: TGTGCCAGTGGAGAACGGCCGTCCTACGAGCAGTACTTC. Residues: CASGERPSYEQYF.

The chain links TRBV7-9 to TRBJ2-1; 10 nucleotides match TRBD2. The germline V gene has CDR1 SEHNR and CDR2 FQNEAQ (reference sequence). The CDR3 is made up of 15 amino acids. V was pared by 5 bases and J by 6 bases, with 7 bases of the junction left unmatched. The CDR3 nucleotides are TGTGCCAGCAGCCCTACTAGCGGGGTGAGCAATGAGCAGTTCTTC. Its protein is CASSPTSGVSNEQFF.

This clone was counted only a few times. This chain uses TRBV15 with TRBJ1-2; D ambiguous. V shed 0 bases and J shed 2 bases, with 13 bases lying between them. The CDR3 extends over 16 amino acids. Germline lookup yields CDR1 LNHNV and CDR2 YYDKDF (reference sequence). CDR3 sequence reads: CATSRDLSTINYGYTF. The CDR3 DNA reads TGTGCCACCAGCAGAGATCTTTCCACTATCAACTATGGCTACACCTTC.

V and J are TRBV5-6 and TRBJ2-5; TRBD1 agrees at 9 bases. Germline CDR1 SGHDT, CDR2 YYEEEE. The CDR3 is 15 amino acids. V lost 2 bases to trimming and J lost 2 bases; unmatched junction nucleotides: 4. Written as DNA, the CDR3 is TGTGCCAGCAGCTTCACCGGGACAGGGCAAGAGACCCAGTACTTC. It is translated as CASSFTGTGQETQYF.

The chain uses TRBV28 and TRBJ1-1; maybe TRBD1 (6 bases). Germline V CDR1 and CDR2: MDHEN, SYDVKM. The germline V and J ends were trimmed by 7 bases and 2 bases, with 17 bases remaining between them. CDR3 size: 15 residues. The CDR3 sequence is CASNLGGGLNTEAFF. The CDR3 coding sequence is TGTGCCAGCAACCTAGGGGGGGGGTTAAACACTGAAGCTTTCTTT.

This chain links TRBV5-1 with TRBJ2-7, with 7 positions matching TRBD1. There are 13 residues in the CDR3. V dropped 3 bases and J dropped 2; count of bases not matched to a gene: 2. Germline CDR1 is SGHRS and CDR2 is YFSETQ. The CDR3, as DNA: TGCGCCAGCAGCTGGGACAGCCCCTACGAGCAGTACTTC. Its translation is CASSWDSPYEQYF.

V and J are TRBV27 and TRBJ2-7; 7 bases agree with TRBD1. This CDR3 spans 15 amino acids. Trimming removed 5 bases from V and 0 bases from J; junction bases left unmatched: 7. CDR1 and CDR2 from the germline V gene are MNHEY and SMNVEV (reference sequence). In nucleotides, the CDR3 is TGTGCCAGCAGTCGTGGGGACAGATTCTCCTACGAGCAGTACTTC. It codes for CASSRGDRFSYEQYF.

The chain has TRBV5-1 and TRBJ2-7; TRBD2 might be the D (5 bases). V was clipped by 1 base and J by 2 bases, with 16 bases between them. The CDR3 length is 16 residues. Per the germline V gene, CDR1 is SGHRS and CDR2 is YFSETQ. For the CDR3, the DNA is TGCGCCAGCAGCTTGCTGCAAGATCCGAGGGCCTACGAGCAGTACTTC. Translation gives CASSLLQDPRAYEQYF. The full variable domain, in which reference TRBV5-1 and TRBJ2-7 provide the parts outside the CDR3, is KAGVTQTPRYLIKTRGQQVTLSCSPISGHRSVSWYQQTPGQGLQFLFEYFSETQRNKGNFPGRFSGRQFSNSRSEMNVSTLELGDSALYLCASSLLQDPRAYEQYFGPGTRLTVT.

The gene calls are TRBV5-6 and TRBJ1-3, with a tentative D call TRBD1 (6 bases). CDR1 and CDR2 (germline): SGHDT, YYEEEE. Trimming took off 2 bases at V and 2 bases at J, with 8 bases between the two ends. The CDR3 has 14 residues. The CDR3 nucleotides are TGTGCCAGCAGCTTTTGGGGGCCTGGAAACACCATATATTTT. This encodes CASSFWGPGNTIYF. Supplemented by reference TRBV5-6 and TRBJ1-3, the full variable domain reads DAGVTQSPTHLIKTRGQQVTLRCSPKSGHDTVSWYQQALGQGPQFIFQYYEEEERQRGNFPDRFSGHQFPNYSSELNVNALLLGDSALYLCASSFWGPGNTIYFGEGSWLTVV.

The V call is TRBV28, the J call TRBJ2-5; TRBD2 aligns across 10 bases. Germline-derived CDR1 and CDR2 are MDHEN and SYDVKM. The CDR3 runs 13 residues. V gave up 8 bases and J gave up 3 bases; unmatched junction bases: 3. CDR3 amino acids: CASLAGAEETQYF. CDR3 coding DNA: TGTGCCAGCCTAGCGGGAGCAGAAGAGACCCAGTACTTC.

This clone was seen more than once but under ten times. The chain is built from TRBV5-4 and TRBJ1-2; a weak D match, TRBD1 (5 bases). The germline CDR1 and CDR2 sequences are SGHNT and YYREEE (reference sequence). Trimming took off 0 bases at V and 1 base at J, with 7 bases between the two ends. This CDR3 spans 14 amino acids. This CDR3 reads CASSLGQINYGYTF. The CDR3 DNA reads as TGTGCCAGCAGCTTGGGACAGATTAACTATGGCTACACCTTC.

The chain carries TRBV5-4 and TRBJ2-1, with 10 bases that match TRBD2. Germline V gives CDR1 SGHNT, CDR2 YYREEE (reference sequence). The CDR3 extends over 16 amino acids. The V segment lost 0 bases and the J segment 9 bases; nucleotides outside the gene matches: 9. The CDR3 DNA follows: TGTGCCAGCAGCTTGGGCCAAACTAGCGGGACGGGTGAGCAGTTCTTC. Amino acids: CASSLGQTSGTGEQFF.

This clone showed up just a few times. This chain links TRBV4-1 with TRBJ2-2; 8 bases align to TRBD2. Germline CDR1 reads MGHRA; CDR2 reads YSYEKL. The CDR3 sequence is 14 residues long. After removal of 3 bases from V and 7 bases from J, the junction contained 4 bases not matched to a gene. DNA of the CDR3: TGCGCCAGCAGCCATCGGGAGGGGGACGGGGAGCTGTTTTTT. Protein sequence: CASSHREGDGELFF.

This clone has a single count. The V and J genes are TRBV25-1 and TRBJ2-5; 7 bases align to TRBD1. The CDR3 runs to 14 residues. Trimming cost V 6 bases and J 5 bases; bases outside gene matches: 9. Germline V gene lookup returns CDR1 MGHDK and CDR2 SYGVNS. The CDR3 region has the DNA TGTGCCAGCAGAGGGACAGAGGGCCCGGAGACCCAGTACTTC. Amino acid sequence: CASRGTEGPETQYF.

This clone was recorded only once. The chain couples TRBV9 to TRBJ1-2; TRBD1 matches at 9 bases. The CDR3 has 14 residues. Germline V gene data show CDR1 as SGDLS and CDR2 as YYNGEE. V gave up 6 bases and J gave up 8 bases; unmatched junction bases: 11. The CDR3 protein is CASTRGQGGKGYTF. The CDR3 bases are TGTGCCAGCACCCGGGGACAGGGCGGGAAAGGCTACACCTTC.

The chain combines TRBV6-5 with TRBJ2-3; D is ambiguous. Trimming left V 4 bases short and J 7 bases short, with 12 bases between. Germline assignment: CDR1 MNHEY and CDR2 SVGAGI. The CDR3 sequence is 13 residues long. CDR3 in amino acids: CASSFPVGHTQYF. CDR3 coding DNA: TGTGCCAGCAGTTTCCCGGTGGGCCATACGCAGTATTTT.

This CDR3 reads CASSQEVQETQYF. The CDR3 nucleotides read TGTGCCAGCAGCCAGGAGGTCCAAGAGACCCAGTACTTC. V usage is TRBV4-2 and J usage is TRBJ2-5; possible D gene TRBD2, 5 bases. Germline V gene lookup returns CDR1 LGHNA and CDR2 YNFKEQ. This CDR3 region has 13 residues. V was cut by 3 bases and J by 1 base, with 6 bases left in between.

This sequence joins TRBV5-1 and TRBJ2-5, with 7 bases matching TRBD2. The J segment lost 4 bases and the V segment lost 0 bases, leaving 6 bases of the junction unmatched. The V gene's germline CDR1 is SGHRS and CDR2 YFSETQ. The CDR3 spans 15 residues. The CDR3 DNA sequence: TGCGCCAGCAGCTTGGCTAGCGGAGGGCCAGAGACCCAGTACTTC. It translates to CASSLASGGPETQYF.

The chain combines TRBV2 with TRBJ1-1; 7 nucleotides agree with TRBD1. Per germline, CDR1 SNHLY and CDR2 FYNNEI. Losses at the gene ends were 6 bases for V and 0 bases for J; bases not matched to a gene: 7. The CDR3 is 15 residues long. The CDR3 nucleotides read TGTGCCAGCAGGGGACCGGGACAGCTGAACACTGAAGCTTTCTTT. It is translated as CASRGPGQLNTEAFF. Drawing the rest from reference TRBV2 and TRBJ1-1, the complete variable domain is EPEVTQTPSHQVTQMGQEVILRCVPISNHLYFYWYRQILGQKVEFLVSFYNNEISEKSEIFDDQFSVERPDGSNFTLKIRSTKLEDSAMYFCASRGPGQLNTEAFFGQGTRLTVV.

CDR3 nucleotides: TGTGCCAGCAGTCAGTCGGGGGGCGTGAACACTGAAGCTTTCTTT. Its protein product is CASSQSGGVNTEAFF. The V call is TRBV5-6, the J call TRBJ1-1, with a possible D match to TRBD1 (6 bases). Trimming stripped 5 bases from V and 0 bases from J, with 14 bases between. This CDR3 spans 15 amino acids. The germline gives CDR1 SGHDT, CDR2 YYEEEE.